The text below deals with one T cell receptor (beta chain). The data belong to a study of blood T cell repertoires in COVID-19. Whole-study context: PBMCs, B-cell-depleted T cells, or T cells were the source of the cDNA or gDNA that made up the material.

Generated by immunoSEQ multiplex PCR, the TCRdb table keeps only in-frame clones and is missing some. This table holds 70,000 to 95,000 clones, 90% to 95% found once. The source is a human donor with active COVID-19. The donor label of this sample is uncertain. Sequencing was done on a sample of peripheral blood.

For the CDR3, the DNA is TGTGCCAGCAGCGCTACTAGCGGGAGCTCCTACGAGCAGTACTTC. Translating it yields CASSATSGSSYEQYF. The chain joins TRBV3-1 (or the pseudogene TRBV3-2) to TRBJ2-7; 11 bases fit TRBD2. J lost 0 bases, V lost 5 bases, and 3 bases had no gene match. CDR1 and CDR2 from the germline V gene are LGHDT and YNNKEL (reference sequence). There are 15 residues in the CDR3.